This note documents a single TCR beta chain sequence. Its binding antigen is unknown. One base away there is no much larger clone; base qualities are not given. This entry belongs to a study of T cell responses to AZD1222 COVID-19 vaccine (dated by TCRdb to the early 2020s). Looking at the study overall: A total of 233 trial participants underwent TCR sequencing, of whom 207 received two doses of AZD1222 and around 25 received two doses of the MenACWY control vaccine. Trial participants were enrolled into age subgroups of 18-55, 56-69 and 70-plus years, which contained about 150, 28 and 57 TCR-sequenced participants, respectively.

The junction shows trimming of 6 bases on V and 0 bases on J, plus 14 bases between the germline ends. According to the germline V gene, CDR1 reads MDHEN and CDR2 reads SYDVKM. From the cysteine through the phenylalanine, the CDR3 covers 15 amino acids. The retained sequence is limited to the CDR3, 45 bases, with the frame set at the first base. Sample time point, as interpreted from the label and publication: about 28 days (+/-7) after the second vaccine dose. AZD1222 recipients whose second dose came at about 4 weeks and those whose second dose came at about 12 weeks were combined into one group, since spike-specific TCR depth and breadth did not differ between the two schedules. The vaccinee samples were drawn from two UK trials, COV001 and COV002, one of which was a single-blind randomized controlled phase 2/3 trial testing AZD1222 (ChAdOx1 nCoV-19) in healthy adults. For TCRbeta chain sequencing, PBMC samples from trial participants were taken at day 0 and at day 28 after the second dose.

The CDR3 regions of human TCRbeta chains were analyzed by immunosequencing. The original methods were these. TCRs in the repertoires were compared against a reference library of SARS-CoV-2-specific TCRs that had been generated with the MIRA antigen-specificity platform. Breadth meant the fraction of unique TCRs that were SARS-CoV-2-associated, whereas depth meant the fraction of total T cells that were SARS-CoV-2-associated. Using the MIRA data, every spike-specific TCR was mapped to the spike region that the TCR reacted to and assigned to either a CD4 or a CD8 class. Log10-transformed breadth and depth values were compared by one-way ANOVA with Sidak's multiple comparisons tests. In its TCRdb copy, this immuneACCESS table keeps in-frame sequences only and misses some clones. Where compared with another copy, unresolved V genes explain less than half of these, and the others have no known cause. The V and J calls and clone size were taken over from that table, and D and trimming were inferred from the DNA. This sample has about 170,000 clones in its table, and around 88% of those were observed once. The ten largest account for less than 1.3% of the sample.

Beyond this particular receptor, the publication reports: A significant rise in spike-specific TCR breadth and depth was observed after two AZD1222 doses relative to day 0 and relative to MenACWY recipients. The vaccine-associated CD4 TCRs covered the entire spike protein, and the dominant responses fell in regions 160-218 and 743-854. Because no day 14 peak-response samples were available, repertoires were characterized only after the peak T cell response. Participants were mostly white British, with more females than males. The authors suggested clonal diversity may have been underestimated. Only six AZD1222 recipients were SARS-CoV-2 seropositive at baseline, limiting conclusions about previously exposed vaccinees. Reportedly, close to half of the unique spike-specific TCRs recognized epitopes lying outside the regions that are mutated in the B.1.351 and B.1.1.7 variants. The 56-69-year group was small, and its depth increase did not reach significance, likely because of low power.

This specimen consisted of peripheral blood, obtained 28 days after the second AZD1222 dose. The chain employs TRBV28 and TRBJ1-1; the D segment could be TRBD1, given 5 matching bases. The sequence came from an adult who received the AZD1222 COVID-19 vaccine. The CDR3 region has the sequence CASSPPDKLNTEAFF. The bases read TGTGCCAGCAGCCCCCCGGACAAGTTGAACACTGAAGCTTTCTTT.